Reported below is one T cell receptor (beta chain). TCRdb's table, derived via immunoSEQ multiplex PCR, lists solely in-frame clones and lacks some. The table lists over 100,000 clones, 75% to 95% of them singletons, with roughly 4% in the top ten. This sample was taken from a study of control samples from healthy donors and cancer patients. The sequence was collected from a human donor in good health. The donor label of this sample is uncertain. Input material: blood.

CDR3 loop: CASSVEGGGSLTDTQYF. CDR3 nucleotide sequence: TGTGCCAGCAGCGTAGAAGGAGGGGGATCGTTAACAGATACGCAGTATTTT. The gene calls are TRBV9 and TRBJ2-3; D tentatively fits TRBD1 or TRBD2 (6 bases each). The CDR3 sequence is 17 residues long. Trimming left V 0 bases short and J 3 bases short, with 17 bases between. From germline, CDR1 is SGDLS and CDR2 YYNGEE.